Below, 18 T cell receptor beta chains from the same sample are listed, as sequenced in a study of shared clonotypes between healthy human individuals. Positive CCR7 selection of CD45RO-negative cells yielded the naive CD8 cells, and terminally differentiated effector memory CD45RA+ cells were excluded. Using immunoSEQ multiplex PCR, the repertoire was profiled, and TCRdb retains in-frame clones only, with some absent. The sample consists of some 2.1 million clones, just under 95% of them appearing once. Source material: naive CD8+ T cells from PBMCs. Source of these receptors: a man aged 18 to 35 in good health. Some clones in this sample may be carry-over from other donors' samples.

Turning to this clone: The junction departs from the called germline gene at one end, perhaps through a read error. The chain carries TRBV6-6 and TRBJ2-3, with unresolved D. The CDR3 covers 11 residues. Per germline, CDR1 MNHNY and CDR2 SVGAGI (reference sequence). The CDR3: CASRTDRHVQF. CDR3 DNA sequence: TGTGCCAGCAGGACTGACCGGCACGTACAGTTT.

The V gene is TRBV4-2, the J gene TRBJ1-4, with D uncertain. Germline lookup yields CDR1 LGHNA and CDR2 YNFKEQ. Trimming pared 4 bases from V and 12 bases from J, leaving 15 bases between. CDR3 size: 13 residues. The CDR3 here is CASSLERLYELFF. The CDR3 DNA reads TGTGCCAGCAGCCTAGAGAGGCTGTATGAACTGTTTTTT.

On this clone itself: Different DNA sequences within this sample yield the same CDR3. This chain's CDR3 is CASSESGTSYNEQFF. The CDR3 DNA reads TGCGCCAGCAGTGAGTCGGGGACTAGTTACAATGAGCAGTTCTTC. This chain links TRBV10-2 with TRBJ2-1, with TRBD2 matching over 8 bases. The germline gives CDR1 WSHSY, CDR2 SAAADI. The length of the CDR3 is 15 residues. With 0 bases clipped from V and 4 bases from J, the junction kept 2 bases outside the gene matches.

This clone was counted a single time. V is TRBV21-1 and J is TRBJ2-7; no DNA check was done on the table's D call, TRBD1. TRBV21-1 is described as a pseudogene. The CDR3 contains 15 residues. The CDR3 DNA follows: TGTGCCAGCAGCACCGGACAGGGGTGGTTCGACGAGCAGTACTTC. Residues: CASSTGQGWFDEQYF.

This clone appeared once. The CDR3 sequence is CASTEGQYSNQPQHF. The CDR3 DNA follows: TGTGCCAGCACCGAGGGACAGTATAGCAATCAGCCCCAGCATTTT. V is TRBV28 and J is TRBJ1-5; 7 bases fit TRBD1. This CDR3 is built from 15 residues. With 7 bases clipped from V and 0 bases from J, the junction kept 6 bases outside the gene matches. In germline, CDR1 is MDHEN, CDR2 SYDVKM.

The gene calls are TRBV28 and TRBJ2-2; 7 nucleotides align to TRBD2. This CDR3 has 17 amino acids. CDR1 is MDHEN and CDR2 is SYDVKM in the germline V gene. V shed 6 bases, J shed 2 bases, and the junction held 12 bases outside the gene matches. The CDR3 DNA follows: TGTGCCAGCAGCTTTCCGCTCAGCGGGGACAACACCGGGGAGCTGTTTTTT. It codes for CASSFPLSGDNTGELFF.

The rearrangement links TRBV2 to TRBJ2-5; no clear D. The CDR3 runs 13 residues. The germline V gene encodes CDR1 SNHLY and CDR2 FYNNEI. Trimming removed 2 bases from V and 2 bases from J, with 6 bases in between. As DNA, the CDR3 is TGTGCCAGCAGTGAATGGCAGCAAGAGACCCAGTACTTC. This encodes CASSEWQQETQYF.

The table lists this clone with a count of one. V usage is TRBV29-1 and J usage is TRBJ2-2; unclear D gene. The CDR3 covers 14 residues. Trimming left V 3 bases short and J 1 base short, with 9 bases between. Germline CDR1 and CDR2: SQVTM and ANQGSEA. This CDR3 reads CSVDLEGNTGELFF. The CDR3 nucleotides read TGCAGCGTTGACCTTGAAGGGAACACCGGGGAGCTGTTTTTT.

The chain joins TRBV14 to TRBJ1-2; D call uncertain. Germline lookup yields CDR1 SGHDN and CDR2 FVKESK. V shed 2 bases and J shed 8 bases, with 12 bases lying between them. The CDR3 covers 13 residues. The CDR3 nucleotides are TGTGCCAGCAGCCAATCTTTAGGGCAAGGCTACACCTTC. The encoded protein is CASSQSLGQGYTF.

The J gene is TRBJ2-7, the V gene TRBV7-8; D may be TRBD1 (7 bases). This CDR3 is built from 15 residues. Germline CDR1 and CDR2: SGHVS and FQNEAQ. V lost 3 bases to trimming and J lost 0 bases, with 12 bases between them. CDR3 protein: CASSLRDSGSYEQYF. DNA of the CDR3: TGTGCCAGCAGCTTGCGGGACAGTGGCTCCTACGAGCAGTACTTC. The variable domain in full, with the rest retrieved from reference TRBV7-8 and TRBJ2-7, is GAGVSQSPRYKVAKRGQDVALRCDPISGHVSLFWYQQALGQGPEFLTYFQNEAQLDKSGLPSDRFFAERPEGSVSTLKIQRTQQEDSAVYLCASSLRDSGSYEQYFGPGTRLTVT.

The rearrangement links TRBV11-1 to TRBJ2-7; 9 nucleotides agree with TRBD2. The germline V gene has CDR1 SGHAT and CDR2 FQDESV (reference sequence). V shed 5 bases, J shed 3 bases, and the junction held 2 bases outside the gene matches. The CDR3 covers 13 residues. The DNA of the CDR3 is TGTGCCAGCAGCCAGCGGGAGGACTACGAGCAGTACTTC. The encoded protein is CASSQREDYEQYF.

The rearrangement joins TRBV6-5 to TRBJ2-7, with a possible D match to TRBD2 (6 bases). V was cut by 2 bases and J by 0 bases, with 8 bases left in between. Germline V gives CDR1 MNHEY, CDR2 SVGAGI. This CDR3 comprises 14 residues. CDR3 bases: TGTGCCAGCAGTTACATGGGGGGCTCCTACGAGCAGTACTTC. Encoded protein: CASSYMGGSYEQYF.

V gene TRBV28 combines with J gene TRBJ2-7; TRBD1 matches 11 bases. Germline V CDR1 and CDR2: MDHEN, SYDVKM. Trimming removed 4 bases from V and 6 bases from J; junction bases left unmatched: 8. The CDR3 has 15 residues. The CDR3 region has the DNA TGTGCCAGCAGTTACTTCGGACAGGGGGCGGGCGAGCAGTACTTC. Amino acid sequence: CASSYFGQGAGEQYF.

The chain links TRBV30 to TRBJ1-5; 7 nucleotides agree with TRBD1. Germline V gene sequence: CDR1 GTSNPN, CDR2 SVGIG (reference sequence). This CDR3 is 15 amino acids long. V shed 5 bases and J 4 bases; nucleotides not matched to a gene: 11. Written as DNA, the CDR3 is TGTGCCTGGGTCCCCAGGGGGGGGGAGAATCAGCCCCAGCATTTT. Residues: CAWVPRGGENQPQHF.

The chain employs TRBV7-8 and TRBJ1-5; D gene uncertain. The V end lost 2 bases, the J end lost 0 bases, and 14 bases lay between the germline ends. The V gene's germline CDR1 is SGHVS and CDR2 FQNEAQ. There are 17 residues in the CDR3. CDR3: CASSLTSRRYSNQPQHF. The CDR3 DNA reads as TGTGCCAGCAGCTTAACCAGCAGGAGGTATAGCAATCAGCCCCAGCATTTT.

The V gene is TRBV5-8, the J gene TRBJ1-5, with D perhaps TRBD1 (5 bases). The CDR3 contains 14 residues. V lost 4 bases and J 4 bases, leaving 12 bases between the germline ends. CDR1 is SGHTS, CDR2 YDEGEE, per germline. CDR3 amino acids: CASSRARGNQPQHF. CDR3 coding DNA: TGTGCCAGCAGCCGTGCCCGGGGGAATCAGCCCCAGCATTTT.

The chain carries TRBV5-1 and TRBJ1-4; 9 nucleotides align to TRBD1. This CDR3 contains 20 residues. V was pared by 0 bases and J by 7 bases, with 19 bases of the junction left unmatched. Germline V gene data show CDR1 as SGHRS and CDR2 as YFSETQ. CDR3 sequence: CASSLVRPEGQGPLGEKLFF. The DNA for the CDR3 is TGCGCCAGCAGCTTGGTCAGGCCCGAGGGACAGGGTCCTTTGGGTGAAAAACTGTTTTTT.

Notes on this clone: At the DNA level, this CDR3 is encoded by other sequences in the same sample as well. J is TRBJ2-7 and V is TRBV27; 8 nucleotides agree with TRBD2. J was trimmed by 6 bases and V by 2 bases; bases with no gene match: 6. The CDR3 is made up of 14 amino acids. Germline loops: CDR1 MNHEY, CDR2 SMNVEV (reference sequence). CDR3 nucleotide sequence: TGTGCCAGCAGTTTAGCCAGCGGGAGAGGCGAGCAGTACTTC. Its translation: CASSLASGRGEQYF.